This T cell receptor beta chain was recovered during a study of shared clonotypes between healthy human individuals. TCRdb's copy holds only in-frame clones and misses some; the assay was immunoSEQ multiplex PCR. Here the sample spans approximately 2.5 million clones, around nine tenths being singletons. Trimming took off 3 bases at V and 6 bases at J, with 19 bases between the two ends. Germline V CDR1 and CDR2: SQVTM, ANQGSEA. The CDR3 runs to 15 residues. Donors were healthy HIV-negative adults without recent acute infections or vaccinations. A split of CD4+ cells into CD45RA+ naive and CD45RA-negative memory subsets was performed.

This TCR came from a young man in good health. The chain couples TRBV29-1 to TRBJ2-3; D gene uncertain. The sequenced material came from naive CD4+ T cells sorted from blood. Subset indicated: CD45RA+ positively selected. CDR3 in DNA: TGCAGCGTTGAGAGCGCCATACTAAAAGGGGATACGCAGTATTTT. It is translated as CSVESAILKGDTQYF.